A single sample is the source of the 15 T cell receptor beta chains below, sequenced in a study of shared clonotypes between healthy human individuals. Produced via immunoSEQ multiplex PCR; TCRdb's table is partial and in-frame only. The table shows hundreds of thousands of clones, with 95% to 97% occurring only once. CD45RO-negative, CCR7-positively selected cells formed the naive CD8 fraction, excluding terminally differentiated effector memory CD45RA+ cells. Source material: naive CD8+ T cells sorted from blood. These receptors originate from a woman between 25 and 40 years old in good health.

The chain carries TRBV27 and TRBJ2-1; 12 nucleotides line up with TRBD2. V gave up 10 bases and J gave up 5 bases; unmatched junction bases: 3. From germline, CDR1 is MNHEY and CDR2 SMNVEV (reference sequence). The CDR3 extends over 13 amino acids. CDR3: CATRTSGDNEQFF. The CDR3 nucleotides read TGTGCCACAAGGACTAGCGGGGACAATGAGCAGTTCTTC.

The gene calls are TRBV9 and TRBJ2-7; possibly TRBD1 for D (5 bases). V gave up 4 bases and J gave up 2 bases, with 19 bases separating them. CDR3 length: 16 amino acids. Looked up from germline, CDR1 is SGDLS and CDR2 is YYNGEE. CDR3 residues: CASSPPFGDSPYEQYF. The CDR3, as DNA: TGTGCCAGCAGCCCCCCCTTCGGCGACAGCCCCTACGAGCAGTACTTC.

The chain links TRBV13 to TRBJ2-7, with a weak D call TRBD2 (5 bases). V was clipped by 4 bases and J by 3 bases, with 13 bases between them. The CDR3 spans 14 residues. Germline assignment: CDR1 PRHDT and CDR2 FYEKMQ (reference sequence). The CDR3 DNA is TGTGCCAGCAGCTCCTCGTGGACTGGCTACGAGCAGTACTTC. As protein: CASSSSWTGYEQYF.

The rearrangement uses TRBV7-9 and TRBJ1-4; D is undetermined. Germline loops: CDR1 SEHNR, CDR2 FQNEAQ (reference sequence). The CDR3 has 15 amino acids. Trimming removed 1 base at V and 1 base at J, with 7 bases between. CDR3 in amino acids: CASSLVQLTNEKLFF. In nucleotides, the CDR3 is TGTGCCAGCAGCTTAGTACAGCTAACTAATGAAAAACTGTTTTTT.

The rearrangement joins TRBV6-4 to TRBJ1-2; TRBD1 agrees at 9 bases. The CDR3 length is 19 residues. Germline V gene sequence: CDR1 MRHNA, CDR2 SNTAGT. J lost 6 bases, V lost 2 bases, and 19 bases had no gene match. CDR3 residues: CASSDPGPGQGKVSDGYTF. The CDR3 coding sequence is TGTGCCAGCAGTGACCCCGGCCCGGGACAGGGAAAAGTCTCCGATGGCTACACCTTC.

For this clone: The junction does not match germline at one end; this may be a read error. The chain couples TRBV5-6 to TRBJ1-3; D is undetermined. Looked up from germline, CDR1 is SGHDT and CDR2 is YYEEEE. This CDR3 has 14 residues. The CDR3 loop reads CASSLYRSENTIYF. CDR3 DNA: TGTGCCAGCAGCTTGTATAGGTCTGAAAACACCATATATTTT.

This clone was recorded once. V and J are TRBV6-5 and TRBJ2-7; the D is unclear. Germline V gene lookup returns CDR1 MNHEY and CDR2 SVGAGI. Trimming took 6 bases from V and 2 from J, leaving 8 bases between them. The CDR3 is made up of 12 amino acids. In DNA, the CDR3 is TGTGCCAGCAGGGGATTAACCTACGAGCAGTACTTC. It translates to CASRGLTYEQYF.

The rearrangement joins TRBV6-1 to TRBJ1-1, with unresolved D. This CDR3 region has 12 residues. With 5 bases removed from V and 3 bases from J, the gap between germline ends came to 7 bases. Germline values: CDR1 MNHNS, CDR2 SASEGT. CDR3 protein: CASSPVYTEAFF. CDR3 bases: TGTGCCAGCAGTCCCGTCTACACTGAAGCTTTCTTT.

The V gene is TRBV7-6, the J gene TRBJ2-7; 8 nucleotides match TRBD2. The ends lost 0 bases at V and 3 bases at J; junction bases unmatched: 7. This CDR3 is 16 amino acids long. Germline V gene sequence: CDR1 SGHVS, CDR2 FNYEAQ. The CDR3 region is CASSLALAGTGYEQYF. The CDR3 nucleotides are TGTGCCAGCAGCTTAGCGTTAGCGGGAACGGGCTACGAGCAGTACTTC. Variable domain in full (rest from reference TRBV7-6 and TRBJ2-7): GAGVSQSPRYKVTKRGQDVALRCDPISGHVSLYWYRQALGQGPEFLTYFNYEAQQDKSGLPNDRFSAERPEGSISTLTIQRTEQRDSAMYRCASSLALAGTGYEQYFGPGTRLTVT.

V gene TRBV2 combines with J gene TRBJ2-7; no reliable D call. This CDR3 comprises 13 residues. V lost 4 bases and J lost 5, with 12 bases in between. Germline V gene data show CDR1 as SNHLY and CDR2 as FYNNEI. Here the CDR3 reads CASSARDTHEQYF. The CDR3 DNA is TGTGCCAGCAGTGCGAGAGATACCCACGAGCAGTACTTC. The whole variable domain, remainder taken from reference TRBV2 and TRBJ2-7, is EPEVTQTPSHQVTQMGQEVILRCVPISNHLYFYWYRQILGQKVEFLVSFYNNEISEKSEIFDDQFSVERPDGSNFTLKIRSTKLEDSAMYFCASSARDTHEQYFGPGTRLTVT.

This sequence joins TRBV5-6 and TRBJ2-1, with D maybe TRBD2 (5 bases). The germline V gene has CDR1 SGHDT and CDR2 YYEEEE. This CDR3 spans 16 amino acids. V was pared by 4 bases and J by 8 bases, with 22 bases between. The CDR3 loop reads CASSPIPRAGDDEQFF. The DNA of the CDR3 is TGTGCCAGCAGCCCGATCCCGAGGGCTGGAGACGATGAGCAGTTCTTC.

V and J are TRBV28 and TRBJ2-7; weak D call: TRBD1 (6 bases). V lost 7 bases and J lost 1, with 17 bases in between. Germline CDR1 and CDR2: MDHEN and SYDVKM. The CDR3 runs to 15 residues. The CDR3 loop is CASTVAQTGSYEQYF. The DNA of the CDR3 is TGTGCCAGCACCGTTGCTCAGACAGGTTCCTACGAGCAGTACTTC.

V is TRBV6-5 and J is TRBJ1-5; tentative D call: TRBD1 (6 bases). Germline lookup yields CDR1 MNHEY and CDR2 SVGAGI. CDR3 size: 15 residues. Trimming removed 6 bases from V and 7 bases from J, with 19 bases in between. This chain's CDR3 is CASRETGGEGQPQHF. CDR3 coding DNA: TGTGCCAGCAGGGAGACAGGAGGTGAGGGCCAGCCCCAGCATTTT.

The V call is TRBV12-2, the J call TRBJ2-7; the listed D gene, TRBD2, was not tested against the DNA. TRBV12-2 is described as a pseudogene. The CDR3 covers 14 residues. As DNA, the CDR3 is TGTGCAAGTCGCTTGGATACACGGAGGTACGAGCAGTACTTC. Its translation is CASRLDTRRYEQYF.

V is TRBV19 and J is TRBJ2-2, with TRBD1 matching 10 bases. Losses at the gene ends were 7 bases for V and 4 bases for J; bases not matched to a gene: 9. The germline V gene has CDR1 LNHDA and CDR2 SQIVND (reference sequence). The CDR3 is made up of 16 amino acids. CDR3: CASTRPGQGTTGELFF. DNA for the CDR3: TGTGCCAGTACCCGGCCGGGACAGGGGACCACCGGGGAGCTGTTTTTT.